Detailed here is one TCR beta chain. Its antigen is not known. These data come from a study of cytomegalovirus exposure and HLA in healthy donors. Germline trimming cut 2 bases from V and 5 bases from J; bases unmatched to any gene: 7. Germline lookup yields CDR1 SGHRS and CDR2 YFSETQ. The CDR3 contains 15 residues. Broader study findings: Immune exposure was documented only through CMV serostatus. In a later analysis, common viral pathogens appeared linked to several of the most significant clusters.

The PCR made use of 60 Vbeta and 13 Jbeta primers. This table comes from immunoSEQ multiplex PCR, and its TCRdb copy is limited to in-frame clones, with some not included. This table holds about 95,000 clones, less than 80% found once. The sample was PBMCs. The chain links TRBV5-1 to TRBJ2-1; TRBD2 matches 7 bases. This sequence was found in a woman aged 40 to 55 in good health and CMV-seropositive. The CDR3 region has the DNA TGCGCCAGCAGCTTAATCGTGGGAGGGCACAATGAGCAGTTCTTC. As protein: CASSLIVGGHNEQFF.